These 28 T cell receptor beta chains share one sample of origin, sequenced in a study of post-analysis software for immune sequencing data. TCR beta cDNA libraries had unique molecular identifiers. TCRdb reanalysed the PCR reads using MiXCR and keeps one entry per CDR3 protein. Of hundreds of thousands of distinct CDR3 sequences in the sample, 30% were seen once. Findings of the study overall: Higher frequency in patients than in controls was seen for roughly five TRBV segments, with TRBV5-6, TRBV5-1 and TRBV20-1 among them.

Antigens for these TCRs are unknown. Sequencing was carried out using blood. These receptors originate from a girl aged 5 to 17 with multiple sclerosis.

This clonotype was detected a few times. The V gene is TRBV29-1, the J gene TRBJ2-5; 7 bases agree with TRBD1. Trimming took 4 bases from V and 4 from J; bases not matched to a gene: 9. The CDR3 covers 14 residues. The germline V gene encodes CDR1 SQVTM and CDR2 ANQGSEA. The CDR3 nucleotides are TGCAGCGTTGGGTTTGACAGGGCGGGAGAGACCCAGTACTTC. Its translation is CSVGFDRAGETQYF. The entire variable domain, with the rest obtained from reference TRBV29-1 and TRBJ2-5, is as follows: SAVISQKPSRDICQRGTSLTIQCQVDSQVTMMFWYRQQPGQSLTLIATANQGSEATYESGFVIDKFPISRPNLTFSTLTVSNMSPEDSSIYLCSVGFDRAGETQYFGPGTRLLVL.

The chain has TRBV20-1 and TRBJ2-5; 7 positions agree with TRBD1. The junction had 3 bases not matched to a gene; V was cut back by 5 bases and J by 3 bases. The CDR3 extends over 12 amino acids. Germline CDR1 DFQATT, CDR2 SNEGSKA (reference sequence). The CDR3 is CSAQQGKETQYF. Here the CDR3 DNA reads TGCAGTGCTCAACAGGGGAAAGAGACCCAGTACTTC.

The rearrangement links TRBV6-5 to TRBJ2-2; D perhaps matches TRBD2 (5 bases). The germline V gene encodes CDR1 MNHEY and CDR2 SVGAGI. The CDR3 runs 13 residues. V was clipped by 6 bases and J by 7 bases, with 12 bases between them. In DNA form, the CDR3 reads TGTGCCAGCAGCCGAAGTACTAGCGGGGAGCTGTTTTTT. Residues: CASSRSTSGELFF.

As concerns this clonotype: Compared with germline, one end of the junction differs, possibly owing to a read error. The chain is built from TRBV12-3 or TRBV12-4 and TRBJ2-1; the D is unclear. CDR3 size: 14 residues. This CDR3 is CASSRVISYNERFF. The CDR3 DNA sequence: TGTGCCAGCAGTCGTGTTATATCCTACAATGAGCGGTTCTTC.

This chain joins TRBV10-3 and TRBJ2-1; D is ambiguous. The CDR3 sequence is 13 residues long. V was trimmed by 3 bases and J by 0 bases, leaving 3 bases between them. CDR1 ENHRY and CDR2 SYGVKD come from the germline V gene. For the CDR3, the DNA is TGTGCCATCAGTGACATCTCCTACAATGAGCAGTTCTTC. This codes for CAISDISYNEQFF.

The chain carries TRBV10-3 and TRBJ1-3, with D unresolved. V was clipped by 3 bases and J by 5 bases, with 14 bases between them. Germline CDR1 reads ENHRY; CDR2 reads SYGVKD. The CDR3 is made up of 15 amino acids. The CDR3 here is CAISDSGRTRNTIYF. The CDR3 nucleotides are TGTGCCATCAGTGATTCTGGGCGTACGAGAAACACCATATATTTT.

This clonotype was found many times. The chain combines TRBV29-1 with TRBJ2-7; 7 positions match TRBD2. CDR1 is SQVTM and CDR2 is ANQGSEA in the germline V gene. Trimming at V came to 7 bases and at J to 7 bases, leaving 10 bases not matched to a gene. The CDR3 is 12 residues long. The CDR3 region is CSGGGSGGEQYF. The CDR3 region has the DNA TGCAGCGGTGGCGGGAGCGGCGGAGAGCAGTACTTC.

Many counts were recorded for this clonotype. This chain joins TRBV12-3 or TRBV12-4 and TRBJ2-5; the D is unclear. The CDR3 contains 12 residues. With 2 bases removed from V and 4 bases from J, the gap between germline ends came to 5 bases. This CDR3 reads CASSLTGETQYF. As DNA, the CDR3 is TGTGCCAGCAGTTTAACGGGAGAGACCCAGTACTTC.

This clonotype was counted a few times. J is TRBJ2-6 and V is TRBV6-5; TRBD1 matches at 12 bases. The CDR3 has 19 amino acids. V shed 2 bases and J 2 bases; nucleotides not matched to a gene: 7. CDR1 and CDR2 from the germline V gene are MNHEY and SVGAGI. The CDR3 DNA is TGTGCCAGCAGTTACCCGGGACAGGGGGCGGTTGCTGGGGCCAACGTCCTGACTTTC. Translating gives CASSYPGQGAVAGANVLTF.

The CDR3 reads CSANWDRAYGYTF. As DNA, the CDR3 is TGCAGTGCGAACTGGGACAGGGCCTATGGCTACACCTTC. The chain recombines TRBV20-1 with TRBJ1-2; 9 bases agree with TRBD1. Trimming cost V 6 bases and J 4 bases; bases outside gene matches: 6. Germline V gives CDR1 DFQATT, CDR2 SNEGSKA (reference sequence). This CDR3 region has 13 residues.

This chain connects TRBV6-6 to TRBJ1-6, with 7 bases lining up with TRBD1. Germline V gives CDR1 MNHNY, CDR2 SVGAGI (reference sequence). The CDR3 is 16 residues long. Trimming at V came to 5 bases and at J to 5 bases, leaving 9 bases not matched to a gene. The CDR3 DNA follows: TGTGCCAGCAGTGAGCAGGGGACAGCCAATAATTCACCCCTCCACTTT. This codes for CASSEQGTANNSPLHF.

In its sample, this clonotype was seen a few times. The V call is TRBV29-1, the J call TRBJ2-4, with 9 nucleotides matching TRBD1. The closer fit of TRBJ2-7 to the DNA end suggests the J call may be wrong. The CDR3 loop spans 14 amino acids. The V gene's germline CDR1 is SQVTM and CDR2 ANQGSEA. The CDR3: CSVEVPGQGYEQYF. CDR3 DNA sequence: TGCAGCGTTGAAGTTCCGGGACAGGGTTACGAGCAGTACTTC.

The chain is built from TRBV20-1 and TRBJ2-5; D tentatively fits TRBD1 or TRBD2 (5 bases each). CDR3 length: 14 amino acids. Per germline, CDR1 DFQATT and CDR2 SNEGSKA (reference sequence). Trimming took 3 bases from V and 5 from J, leaving 16 bases between them. CDR3 amino acids: CSASLGTAGETQYF. The CDR3 coding sequence is TGCAGTGCTAGTCTCGGGACGGCAGGGGAGACCCAGTACTTC.

In its sample, this clonotype was seen a few times. The V and J genes are TRBV15 and TRBJ2-1; possibly TRBD2 for D (6 bases). Germline CDR1 reads LNHNV; CDR2 reads YYDKDF (reference sequence). V was clipped by 0 bases and J by 3 bases, with 15 bases between them. This CDR3 contains 17 residues. CDR3 loop: CATSRDLVSGYYNEQFF. CDR3 in DNA: TGTGCCACCAGCAGAGATCTGGTTAGCGGCTACTACAATGAGCAGTTCTTC.

This clonotype was counted a few times. The V call is TRBV6-6, the J call TRBJ2-5; D is uncertain. The germline gives CDR1 MNHNY, CDR2 SVGAGI (reference sequence). Trimming left V 7 bases short and J 3 bases short, with 15 bases between. The CDR3 sequence is 14 residues long. The CDR3 coding sequence is TGTGCCAGCATTGGGTGGGATGGGGAAGAGACCCAGTACTTC. It translates to CASIGWDGEETQYF.

In this sample, this clonotype turned up once. The rearrangement uses TRBV5-1 and TRBJ2-7; 7 positions agree with TRBD2. The J call may not be correct, given that the DNA end is closer to TRBJ2-5. Germline CDR1 is SGHRS and CDR2 is YFSETQ. The CDR3 length is 13 residues. The CDR3: CASRSGDSETQYF. Written as DNA, the CDR3 is TGCGCCAGCCGCAGCGGGGACTCAGAGACCCAGTACTTC.

This clonotype was found a few times. The rearrangement uses TRBV2 and TRBJ2-3; possibly TRBD1 for D (6 bases). V lost 2 bases, J lost 1 base, and 10 bases lay in between. The CDR3 is 15 residues long. CDR1 is SNHLY, CDR2 FYNNEI, per germline. The CDR3 is CASSEIGGGTDTQYF. The CDR3 DNA reads as TGTGCCAGCAGTGAAATAGGGGGAGGCACAGATACGCAGTATTTT.

This chain links TRBV10-3 with TRBJ1-5; TRBD1 aligns across 7 bases. Germline assignment: CDR1 ENHRY and CDR2 SYGVKD. J gave up 1 base and V 6 bases, and 3 bases lay outside the gene matches. The CDR3 covers 14 residues. The CDR3 sequence is CAISQGVSNQPQHF. CDR3 sequence (DNA): TGTGCCATCAGCCAGGGGGTGAGCAATCAGCCCCAGCATTTT.

V usage is TRBV6-1 and J usage is TRBJ2-6; D may be TRBD2 (6 bases). The V gene lost 2 bases and the J gene lost 1 base, with 9 bases spanning the gap. This CDR3 spans 16 amino acids. Germline V lookup: CDR1 MNHNS, CDR2 SASEGT. CDR3 in amino acids: CASSEQGLSGANVLTF. The CDR3 nucleotides read TGTGCCAGCAGTGAACAAGGACTATCTGGGGCCAACGTCCTGACTTTC.

The gene calls are TRBV27 and TRBJ2-5; D unresolved. Germline CDR1 and CDR2: MNHEY and SMNVEV (reference sequence). V lost 0 bases, J lost 2 bases, and 4 bases lay in between. The CDR3 is 13 residues long. In DNA, the CDR3 is TGTGCCAGCAGTTTATCGAGGCAAGAGACCCAGTACTTC. It yields the protein CASSLSRQETQYF.

This chain links TRBV12-3 or TRBV12-4 with TRBJ1-5, with D possibly being TRBD1 (5 bases). The CDR3 has 15 residues. V was shortened by 6 bases and J by 1 base, with 13 bases between the two germline ends. CDR3 nucleotide sequence: TGTGCCAGCAGCCCACCTCGGGGGAGCAATCAGCCCCAGCATTTT. Translated, it gives CASSPPRGSNQPQHF.

V usage is TRBV6-5 and J usage is TRBJ1-5; 8 bases agree with TRBD1. The CDR3 runs to 14 residues. V was pared by 6 bases and J by 7 bases, with 8 bases of the junction left unmatched. Germline values: CDR1 MNHEY, CDR2 SVGAGI. The CDR3 DNA sequence: TGTGCCAGCAGGTCGACAGGGGCGGCCCAGCCCCAGCATTTT. Its protein is CASRSTGAAQPQHF.

The chain uses TRBV4-2 and TRBJ1-5, with unresolved D. Trimming took off 4 bases at V and 0 bases at J, with 13 bases between the two ends. Germline V gives CDR1 LGHNA, CDR2 YNFKEQ. The CDR3 has 16 amino acids. CDR3 sequence (DNA): TGTGCCAGCAGCCCCACGGCCCGCCATAGCAATCAGCCCCAGCATTTT. It translates to CASSPTARHSNQPQHF.

The CDR3 region is CASSMGGYVTQPQHF. The CDR3, as DNA: TGTGCCAGCAGCATGGGCGGGTATGTCACTCAGCCCCAGCATTTT. J is TRBJ1-5 and V is TRBV7-2; D ambiguous. Trimming stripped 5 bases from V and 6 bases from J, with 17 bases between. Germline V CDR1 and CDR2: SGHTA, FQGNSA. This CDR3 comprises 15 residues.

This clonotype was counted ten times or more. The V call is TRBV20-1, the J call TRBJ2-5; no reliable D call. Germline CDR1 reads DFQATT; CDR2 reads SNEGSKA (reference sequence). The CDR3 runs to 12 residues. Trimming left V 6 bases short and J 4 bases short, with 12 bases between. The CDR3: CSARTGGETQYF. The CDR3 bases are TGCAGTGCCCGAACGGGTGGAGAGACCCAGTACTTC.

This clonotype was picked up many times. This sequence joins TRBV5-1 and TRBJ2-1; D is uncertain. Germline-derived CDR1 and CDR2 are SGHRS and YFSETQ. The germline V and J ends were trimmed by 1 base and 1 base, with 9 bases remaining between them. CDR3 size: 15 residues. The CDR3, as DNA: TGCGCCAGCAGCTTGCGGGTGGGGTCCTACAATGAGCAGTTCTTC. As protein: CASSLRVGSYNEQFF.

In its sample, this clonotype was seen a few times. V gene TRBV28 combines with J gene TRBJ2-7; D is unclear. Germline loops: CDR1 MDHEN, CDR2 SYDVKM. The CDR3 loop spans 14 amino acids. With 6 bases removed from V and 3 bases from J, the gap between germline ends came to 15 bases. The CDR3 spells CASRGLSTLYEQYF. CDR3 nucleotide sequence: TGTGCCAGCAGGGGTCTCTCTACCCTCTACGAGCAGTACTTC. Full variable domain (missing parts from reference TRBV28 and TRBJ2-7): DVKVTQSSRYLVKRTGEKVFLECVQDMDHENMFWYRQDPGLGLRLIYFSYDVKMKEKGDIPEGYSVSREKKERFSLILESASTNQTSMYLCASRGLSTLYEQYFGPGTRLTVT.

This rearrangement joins TRBV2 to TRBJ1-5, with no clear D. Germline V gives CDR1 SNHLY, CDR2 FYNNEI. The CDR3 is 12 amino acids. V was shortened by 3 bases and J by 6 bases, with 6 bases between the two germline ends. DNA for the CDR3: TGTGCCAGCAGTGATTACAGTCAGCCCCAGCATTTT. This codes for CASSDYSQPQHF.